These T cell receptor beta chains were read from a single sample in a study of shared clonotypes between healthy human individuals. Using immunoSEQ multiplex PCR, the repertoire was profiled, and TCRdb retains in-frame clones only, with some absent. The sample has over a million clones; 75% to 80% are singletons. Sequencing was done on a sample of memory CD4+ T cells from PBMCs. These receptors came from a man aged 18-30 years in good health. Some clones in this sample may be carry-over from other donors' samples. Each CDR3 is given with its conserved first and last residue. Each record gives: J gene, clone size, V gene, D gene, CDR3 protein, CDR3 DNA. A D gene is named only where the DNA matches it firmly. Clone size is given for some rows only: seen once, a few or many times, or a class if the clone is expanded.

J gene: TRBJ2-7; clone size: NA; V gene: TRBV4-2; D gene: TRBD2; CDR3 protein: CASSQDPGTSGSPEQYF; CDR3 DNA: TGTGCCAGCAGCCAAGATCCGGGGACTAGCGGGAGTCCCGAGCAGTACTTC
J gene: TRBJ2-2; clone size: NA; V gene: TRBV28; D gene: NA; CDR3 protein: CASGILAHGELFF; CDR3 DNA: TGTGCCAGCGGTATTTTAGCCCATGGGGAGCTGTTTTTT
J gene: TRBJ1-3; clone size: few; V gene: TRBV4-2; D gene: NA; CDR3 protein: CASSQDGVRRDTIYF; CDR3 DNA: TGTGCCAGCAGCCAAGATGGGGTAAGGCGGGACACCATATATTTT
J gene: TRBJ2-7; clone size: NA; V gene: TRBV5-6; D gene: NA; CDR3 protein: CASSEMGPSYEQYF; CDR3 DNA: TGTGCCAGCAGCGAGATGGGGCCTTCCTACGAGCAGTACTTC
J gene: TRBJ1-2; clone size: NA; V gene: TRBV6-1; D gene: NA; CDR3 protein: CASSDSSGYGYTF; CDR3 DNA: TGTGCCAGCAGTGATTCGAGCGGCTATGGCTACACCTTC
J gene: TRBJ1-1; clone size: few; V gene: TRBV29-1; D gene: TRBD1; CDR3 protein: CSTGQGNTEAFF; CDR3 DNA: TGCAGCACCGGACAGGGGAACACTGAAGCTTTCTTT
J gene: TRBJ2-2; clone size: NA; V gene: TRBV7-2; D gene: TRBD2; CDR3 protein: CASSFSSGITGELFF; CDR3 DNA: TGTGCCAGCAGCTTTTCTAGCGGGATCACCGGGGAGCTGTTTTTT
J gene: TRBJ1-1; clone size: NA; V gene: TRBV6-6; D gene: TRBD1; CDR3 protein: CASSGGQGDTEAFF; CDR3 DNA: TGTGCCAGCAGTGGCGGACAGGGGGACACTGAAGCTTTCTTT
J gene: TRBJ1-2; clone size: NA; V gene: TRBV4-1; D gene: NA; CDR3 protein: CASSPPRAYGYTF; CDR3 DNA: TGCGCCAGCAGCCCCCCCCGGGCCTATGGCTACACCTTC
J gene: TRBJ1-4; clone size: NA; V gene: TRBV4-1; D gene: NA; CDR3 protein: CASSQGLQGGYEKLFF; CDR3 DNA: TGCGCCAGCAGCCAGGGATTACAGGGAGGCTATGAAAAACTGTTTTTT
J gene: TRBJ1-2; clone size: NA; V gene: TRBV5-1; D gene: TRBD1; CDR3 protein: CASSPDRGGDGYTF; CDR3 DNA: TGCGCCAGCAGCCCCGACAGGGGGGGGGATGGCTACACCTTC
J gene: TRBJ1-1; clone size: NA; V gene: TRBV28; D gene: NA; CDR3 protein: CASLGNTEAFF; CDR3 DNA: TGTGCCAGCTTGGGGAACACTGAAGCTTTCTTT
J gene: TRBJ2-3; clone size: NA; V gene: TRBV7-2; D gene: TRBD2; CDR3 protein: CASSLLSSASGSTDTQYF; CDR3 DNA: TGTGCCAGCAGCCTCCTATCCTCGGCTAGCGGGAGTACAGATACGCAGTATTTT
J gene: TRBJ2-1; clone size: NA; V gene: TRBV5-1; D gene: NA; CDR3 protein: CASSLTGTNNEQFF; CDR3 DNA: TGCGCCAGCAGCTTAACCGGGACAAACAATGAGCAGTTCTTC
J gene: TRBJ1-1; clone size: NA; V gene: TRBV5-1; D gene: NA; CDR3 protein: CASSSVVSGPTEAFF; CDR3 DNA: TGCGCCAGCAGCTCCGTGGTCTCGGGACCCACTGAAGCTTTCTTT
J gene: TRBJ2-7; clone size: NA; V gene: TRBV5-1; D gene: NA; CDR3 protein: CASSITGSYEQYF; CDR3 DNA: TGCGCCAGCAGCATAACAGGGTCCTACGAGCAGTACTTC
J gene: TRBJ2-1; clone size: NA; V gene: TRBV7-2; D gene: NA; CDR3 protein: CASSYGQNNNEQFF; CDR3 DNA: TGTGCCAGCAGCTATGGACAGAACAACAATGAGCAGTTCTTC
J gene: TRBJ2-1; clone size: NA; V gene: TRBV11-2; D gene: TRBD2; CDR3 protein: CASSLGTSSYEQFF; CDR3 DNA: TGTGCCAGCAGCTTAGGGACTAGCAGCTATGAGCAGTTCTTC
J gene: TRBJ2-1; clone size: NA; V gene: TRBV9; D gene: NA; CDR3 protein: CASSVGGLYNEQFF; CDR3 DNA: TGTGCCAGCAGCGTAGGCGGACTTTACAATGAGCAGTTCTTC